This TCR beta chain was recorded in a study of blood T cell repertoires in COVID-19. On the study more broadly: Some COVID-19 samples were acute and others convalescent; all came from the United States, Italy and Spain.

CDR1 SGHRS and CDR2 YFSETQ come from the germline V gene. V was pared by 0 bases and J by 9 bases, with 3 bases of the junction left unmatched. There are 14 residues in the CDR3. This table comes from immunoSEQ multiplex PCR, and its TCRdb copy is limited to in-frame clones, with some not included. The data hold approximately 150,000 clones, with around 81% observed a single time. This receptor was taken from a man between 60 and 75 years old with active or convalescent COVID-19. Input material: peripheral blood. The chain carries TRBV5-1 and TRBJ1-6; 7 nucleotides match TRBD1. The CDR3 sequence is CASSLGQGVSPLHF. CDR3 bases: TGCGCCAGCAGCTTGGGCCAGGGGGTTTCACCCCTCCACTTT.